This is a list of T cell receptor beta chains from one sample in a study of T cells in Graves' hyperthyroidism and ophthalmopathy. A single record per CDR3 protein comes from TCRdb applying MiXCR to the multiplex PCR reads. This table holds 750,000 to 900,000 distinct CDR3 sequences, approximately 40% found once. Sequencing was performed on blood. The receptors come from a man aged 18 to 30 with Graves' hyperthyroidism. Each CDR3 is given with its conserved first and last residue. A D gene is named only where the DNA matches it firmly. Clone size, where shown, is once, few, many, or a class for clones that have expanded.

TRBV19	few	.	TRBJ2-7	TGTGCCAGTAGTCAAACAAGGGGCCACGAGCAGTACTTC	CASSQTRGHEQYF
TRBV2	many	TRBD2	TRBJ2-2	TGTGCCTCCCACTCCCTAGCGGGAGGTACCGGGGAGCTGTTTTTT	CASHSLAGGTGELFF
TRBV7-9	.	TRBD2	TRBJ2-7	TGTGCCAGCAGATCGGGGGGGAATAGGGAGCAGTACTTC	CASRSGGNREQYF
TRBV4-1	few	TRBD2	TRBJ2-7	TGCGCCAGCAGCCAAGATAGTAGCGGGGGGACCTACGAGCAGTACTTC	CASSQDSSGGTYEQYF
TRBV2	few	TRBD2	TRBJ2-7	TGTGCCAGCCTTCCTAGCGGGGAAGCCCCTATCTACGAGCAGTACTTC	CASLPSGEAPIYEQYF
TRBV11-1	.	.	TRBJ1-1	TGTGCCAGCGAAAAGGGCAGTGGGACTGAAGCTTTCTTT	CASEKGSGTEAFF
TRBV7-9	few	.	TRBJ2-7	TGTGCCAGCAGCCCCCCGGACAGAGTTTACGAGCAGTACTTC	CASSPPDRVYEQYF
TRBV6-5	.	.	TRBJ1-1	TGTGCCAGCAGTTACGGCCAACGGGGGGCGAACACTGAAGCTTTCTTT	CASSYGQRGANTEAFF
TRBV7-9	many	.	TRBJ1-5	TGTGCCAGCAGCGACAGCCCTCTCAAGCCCCAGCATTTT	CASSDSPLKPQHF
TRBV12-3/TRBV12-4	few	TRBD1	TRBJ1-2	TGTGCCTCCGGACCCGGGACAGGGGGTGGCTACACCTTC	CASGPGTGGGYTF
TRBV9	.	.	TRBJ1-1	TGTGCCAGCAGTCCAGACAGAATTTACATGAACACTGAAGCTTTCTTT	CASSPDRIYMNTEAFF
TRBV3-1	.	.	TRBJ1-1	TGTGCCAGCAGCCAAGATCCAGGGGCTACTGAAGCTTTCTTT	CASSQDPGATEAFF
TRBV3-1	few	TRBD1	TRBJ1-2	TGTGCCAGCAGCCCGCGGACAGGGGGCGGATCGGGTGGCTACACCTTC	CASSPRTGGGSGGYTF
TRBV15	.	TRBD1	TRBJ1-5	TGTGCCACCAGCAGAGATCCCCTGGGACAGGGGGAGGGTCAGCCCCAGCATTTT	CATSRDPLGQGEGQPQHF
TRBV20-1	few	TRBD1	TRBJ2-5	TGCAGTGCTAGTTACGGGACAGCCGAAGAGACCCAGTACTTC	CSASYGTAEETQYF
TRBV6-1	.	.	TRBJ1-1	TGTGCCAGCAGTGAACGGACCCCGAACACTGAAGCTTTCTTT	CASSERTPNTEAFF
TRBV10-3	many	TRBD1	TRBJ2-7	TGTGCCACAACAGGGGACTACGAGCAGTACTTC	CATTGDYEQYF
TRBV29-1	.	TRBD2	TRBJ2-7	TGCAGTGCCAGCAGCCTCGGGACTAGCACGTACGAGCAGTACTTC	CSASSLGTSTYEQYF
TRBV6-5	.	.	TRBJ1-5	TGTGCCAGCAGTTACGGACGGTTTAATCAGCCCCAGCATTTT	CASSYGRFNQPQHF
TRBV7-8	many	TRBD1	TRBJ2-7	TGTGCCAGCAGCTTAGCGATTAGGGGGCGGTACGAGCAGTACTTC	CASSLAIRGRYEQYF
TRBV29-1	many	.	TRBJ1-3	TGCAGCGTTGGAGATGGAAACACCATATATTTT	CSVGDGNTIYF
TRBV11-1	.	.	TRBJ1-1	TGTGCCAGCAGCTCTCAGAGATTGACTGAAGCTTTCTTT	CASSSQRLTEAFF
TRBV5-8	.	.	TRBJ2-5	TGTGCCAGCAGCTTGGTTGTTGTGGGGGGAGAGACCCAGTACTTC	CASSLVVVGGETQYF
TRBV19	many	TRBD1	TRBJ2-7	TGTGCCAGTAGTACCTACAGGGGCCACTACGAGCAGTACTTC	CASSTYRGHYEQYF
TRBV29-1	.	.	TRBJ2-7	TGCAGCTTTAGCCCCGGCAGGGGGGCCTACGAGCAGTACTTC	CSFSPGRGAYEQYF
TRBV6-6	.	.	TRBJ2-6	TGTGCCAGCAGTTGGCGAGGTGGGGCCAACGTCCTGACTTTC	CASSWRGGANVLTF
TRBV10-3	.	.	TRBJ1-1	TGTGCCATCAGAGAAGGGCAGGGTTTGAACACTGAAGCTTTCTTT	CAIREGQGLNTEAFF
TRBV19	few	.	TRBJ1-1	TGTGCCAGTAGTATTAACGGGGGCCTGAACACTGAAGCTTTCTTT	CASSINGGLNTEAFF
TRBV5-1	many	.	TRBJ1-1	TGCGCCAGCAGCTTGAGGCTGGACACTGAAGCTTTCTTT	CASSLRLDTEAFF
TRBV29-1	.	.	TRBJ2-7	TGCAGCGTTGAAGAGGGATTGAACGAGCAGTACTTC	CSVEEGLNEQYF